The 20 T cell receptor beta chains below all came from one sample that was sequenced in a study of regulatory T cells in long-lasting Graves disease. Sample time point: persistent/refractory GD, antithyroid drugs over 5 years with positive TRAb. PBMCs were the source of the RNA used for TCR sequencing. Through Arm-PCR of CDR3 regions and iRepertoire HTBI primers, TCR beta libraries were built. MiXCR, run by TCRdb on the multiplex PCR reads, gives a single entry per CDR3 protein. Of some 440,000 distinct CDR3 sequences listed, about a fifth are singletons. Sequenced here: peripheral blood mononuclear cells (PBMCs), sampled when the disease was refractory, from a patient treated with antithyroid drugs. The receptors shown here come from a female donor with Graves disease.

This clonotype has a count of ten or more. The chain employs TRBV20-1 and TRBJ1-2; no reliable D call. The CDR3 consists of 9 residues. CDR1 and CDR2 (germline): DFQATT, SNEGSKA (reference sequence). V was pared by 0 bases and J by 7 bases, with 0 bases between. CDR3 sequence (DNA): TGCAGTGCTAGAGATGGCTACACCTTC. Translation gives CSARDGYTF.

This clonotype was counted only a few times. This chain links TRBV19 with TRBJ2-5; D possibly corresponds to TRBD1 (6 bases). The CDR3 spans 13 residues. In germline, CDR1 is LNHDA, CDR2 SQIVND (reference sequence). V was shortened by 4 bases and J by 3 bases, with 9 bases between the two germline ends. CDR3 nucleotides: TGTGCCAGTAGTACCGGACAGAAAGAGACCCAGTACTTC. Amino acid sequence: CASSTGQKETQYF.

This clonotype was seen a few times. The rearrangement links TRBV19 to TRBJ1-2, with unresolved D. The ends were cut back, 1 base at V and 5 bases at J, with 5 bases in the middle. The CDR3 is made up of 12 amino acids. In germline, CDR1 is LNHDA, CDR2 SQIVND (reference sequence). CDR3 DNA: TGTGCCAGTAGTATAGGACCTTATGGCTACACCTTC. As protein: CASSIGPYGYTF.

The V and J genes are TRBV5-1 and TRBJ2-2; 10 bases line up with TRBD2. V gave up 3 bases and J gave up 5 bases; unmatched junction bases: 10. In germline, CDR1 is SGHRS, CDR2 YFSETQ. This CDR3 is 17 amino acids long. This CDR3 reads CASSWGRLAGRTGELFF. CDR3 nucleotides: TGCGCCAGCAGCTGGGGAAGACTAGCGGGCCGTACCGGGGAGCTGTTTTTT.

In this sample, this clonotype turned up a few times. The genes are TRBV19 and TRBJ2-2; 9 nucleotides match TRBD1. CDR1 LNHDA and CDR2 SQIVND come from the germline V gene (reference sequence). Trimming cost V 7 bases and J 5 bases; bases outside gene matches: 5. The CDR3 sequence is 14 residues long. CDR3 protein: CASMRDRVTGELFF. The CDR3 DNA sequence: TGTGCCAGTATGAGGGACAGGGTTACCGGGGAGCTGTTTTTT.

Remarks on this clonotype: This likely came from a read error, as a far larger clone is one base away. This chain uses TRBV6-2 or TRBV6-3 with TRBJ1-2; maybe TRBD1 (6 bases). CDR1 and CDR2 from the germline V gene are MNHEY and SVGEGT. There are 15 residues in the CDR3. The CDR3 sequence: CAGSPPGTNNYGYTF. The CDR3 nucleotides are TGTGCCGGCAGCCCGCCCGGGACAAACAACTATGGCTACACCTTC.

The V gene is TRBV11-2, the J gene TRBJ2-2, with a possible D match to TRBD1 (6 bases). In germline, CDR1 is SGHAT, CDR2 FQNNGV. The V end lost 6 bases, the J end lost 7 bases, and 21 bases lay between the germline ends. The CDR3 totals 16 residues. The CDR3 is CASRPAIITGHGELFF. Written as DNA, the CDR3 is TGTGCCAGCAGACCCGCCATAATTACAGGGCACGGGGAGCTGTTTTTT.

The chain combines TRBV19 with TRBJ1-5, with a tentative D call TRBD1 (6 bases). CDR3 size: 15 residues. V lost 5 bases and J lost 0, with 11 bases in between. Per the germline V gene, CDR1 is LNHDA and CDR2 is SQIVND (reference sequence). The CDR3 loop is CASSLGGLSNQPQHF. The CDR3 DNA is TGTGCCAGTAGTCTTGGGGGGCTTAGCAATCAGCCCCAGCATTTT.

This clonotype was seen ten or more times. The chain links TRBV12-3 or TRBV12-4 to TRBJ2-7; D gene unclear. Trimming took off 8 bases at V and 0 bases at J, with 11 bases between the two ends. The CDR3 runs 13 residues. The CDR3, as DNA: TGTGCCAGCTCCCACGTATACTCCTACGAGCAGTACTTC. Amino acid sequence: CASSHVYSYEQYF.

A few counts support this clonotype. The chain couples TRBV29-1 to TRBJ2-7, with 8 bases lining up with TRBD1. V shed 3 bases, J shed 5 bases, and the junction held 6 bases outside the gene matches. CDR3 length equals 13 residues. The germline gives CDR1 SQVTM, CDR2 ANQGSEA. In nucleotides, the CDR3 is TGCAGCGTTGAGATCAGGGGGCGGAACGAGCAGTACTTC. As protein: CSVEIRGRNEQYF.

The chain joins TRBV19 to TRBJ2-5, with D possibly called TRBD1 or TRBD2 (5 bases each). Per germline, CDR1 LNHDA and CDR2 SQIVND (reference sequence). The CDR3 covers 14 residues. The ends were cut back, 5 bases at V and 7 bases at J, with 17 bases in the middle. CDR3 protein: CASSETGVGGTQYF. CDR3 DNA: TGTGCCAGTAGTGAAACCGGGGTTGGGGGGACCCAGTACTTC.

This rearrangement joins TRBV9 to TRBJ2-7, with TRBD1 as a possible D gene (6 bases). Germline CDR1 reads SGDLS; CDR2 reads YYNGEE. The CDR3 consists of 14 residues. V gave up 0 bases and J gave up 5 bases, with 12 bases separating them. Written as DNA, the CDR3 is TGTGCCAGCAGCGTAGAAGGCAGGGGCGACGAGCAGTACTTC. It encodes CASSVEGRGDEQYF.

This clonotype was seen more than once but under ten times. The chain has TRBV27 and TRBJ2-7; maybe TRBD2 (6 bases). The CDR3 extends over 14 amino acids. Trimming stripped 3 bases from V and 4 bases from J, with 13 bases between. Looked up from germline, CDR1 is MNHEY and CDR2 is SMNVEV (reference sequence). The CDR3 protein is CASSLGRNWYEQYF. The CDR3 bases are TGTGCCAGCAGTTTGGGGAGGAATTGGTACGAGCAGTACTTC.

Only a few counts were recorded for this clonotype. This chain uses TRBV5-6 with TRBJ1-2; TRBD1 matches at 9 bases. The V gene's germline CDR1 is SGHDT and CDR2 YYEEEE. V lost 4 bases to trimming and J lost 6 bases; unmatched junction nucleotides: 10. CDR3 length equals 15 residues. CDR3 sequence: CASSPAGTGIDGYTF. In nucleotides, the CDR3 is TGTGCCAGCAGCCCCGCCGGGACAGGGATTGATGGCTACACCTTC.

This clonotype was picked up many times. The chain combines TRBV7-2 with TRBJ2-7; D possibly matches TRBD1 or TRBD2 (5 bases each). CDR3 length equals 14 residues. The germline V and J ends were trimmed by 0 bases and 4 bases, with 10 bases remaining between them. CDR1 is SGHTA, CDR2 FQGNSA, per germline. In nucleotides, the CDR3 is TGTGCCAGCAGCTTAGCCCTTGGGGGTTACGAGCAGTACTTC. This sequence encodes CASSLALGGYEQYF.

This clonotype was seen a single time. V usage is TRBV6-1 and J usage is TRBJ1-1; TRBD1 matches 9 bases. Germline lookup yields CDR1 MNHNS and CDR2 SASEGT. V shed 6 bases, J shed 7 bases, and the junction held 9 bases outside the gene matches. There are 14 residues in the CDR3. The CDR3 bases are TGTGCCAGCAGCGTTATGACAGGGGGGCTTGAAGCTTTCTTT. This encodes CASSVMTGGLEAFF.

In this sample, this clonotype turned up many times. Here the CDR3 reads CASGWQPQHF. Here the CDR3 DNA reads TGTGCCAGTGGGTGGCAGCCCCAGCATTTT. The chain has TRBV19 and TRBJ1-5; the D is unclear. Germline-derived CDR1 and CDR2 are LNHDA and SQIVND (reference sequence). CDR3 length: 10 amino acids. The V end lost 8 bases, the J end lost 7 bases, and 6 bases lay between the germline ends.

This clonotype was detected a few times. V and J are TRBV19 and TRBJ1-3; tentatively, D is TRBD1 (5 bases). CDR1 and CDR2 (germline): LNHDA, SQIVND (reference sequence). Trimming took 5 bases from V and 4 from J, leaving 15 bases between them. This CDR3 spans 15 amino acids. CDR3 residues: CASSLPRAPGNTIYF. The CDR3, as DNA: TGTGCCAGTAGTCTGCCCAGGGCCCCCGGAAACACCATATATTTT.

This clonotype occurred a few times. The gene calls are TRBV4-1 and TRBJ1-1; D is unclear. Deletions cut 4 bases from V and 1 base from J, with 16 bases between. This CDR3 comprises 16 residues. The germline CDR1 and CDR2 sequences are MGHRA and YSYEKL. The CDR3 DNA reads TGCGCCAGCAGCCCGATCGGACGGACCGCGAACACTGAAGCTTTCTTT. Translation: CASSPIGRTANTEAFF.

The J gene is TRBJ2-7, the V gene TRBV9, with TRBD2 matching 8 bases. Germline lookup yields CDR1 SGDLS and CDR2 YYNGEE. CDR3 size: 15 residues. After removal of 3 bases from V and 12 bases from J, the junction contained 17 bases not matched to a gene. The CDR3 DNA sequence: TGTGCCAGCAGCGAGGGTCCCAGCGGGAGCAGGAGTCCGTACTTC. Residues: CASSEGPSGSRSPYF.